This T cell receptor beta chain was sequenced for a study of shared clonotypes between healthy human individuals. Overall study context: Sampling drew on donors who were a couple of women and three men aged 18 to 49.

On ten immunoSEQ deep assay plates, unsorted PBMC DNA was sequenced. Produced via immunoSEQ multiplex PCR; TCRdb's table is partial and in-frame only. The repertoire holds fewer than 550,000 clones, nearly 80% seen once, with around 13% in the top ten. V gave up 4 bases and J gave up 3 bases; unmatched junction bases: 5. The V gene's germline CDR1 is MGHDK and CDR2 SYGVNS. The CDR3 is 15 residues long. The source is a woman aged 35 to 49 in good health. Some clones in this sample may be carry-over from other donors' samples. The chain uses TRBV25-1 and TRBJ2-7; 11 bases fit TRBD2. Material: PBMCs. The CDR3 sequence is CASSGLAGGLYEQYF. CDR3 sequence (DNA): TGTGCCAGCAGTGGCCTAGCGGGAGGTCTCTACGAGCAGTACTTC.